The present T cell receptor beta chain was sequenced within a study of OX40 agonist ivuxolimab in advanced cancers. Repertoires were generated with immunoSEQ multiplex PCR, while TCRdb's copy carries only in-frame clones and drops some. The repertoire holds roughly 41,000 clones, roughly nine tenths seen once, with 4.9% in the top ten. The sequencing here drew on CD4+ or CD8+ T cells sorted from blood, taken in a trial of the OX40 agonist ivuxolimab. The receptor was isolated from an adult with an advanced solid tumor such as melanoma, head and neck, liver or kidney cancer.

CDR3 sequence (DNA): TGTGCCAGCAGACCAGTTCACGAGCAGTACGTC. This sequence encodes CASRPVHEQYV. The rearrangement joins TRBV6-5 to TRBJ2-7; D is ambiguous. Germline CDR1 reads MNHEY; CDR2 reads SVGAGI. V was clipped by 6 bases and J by 5 bases, with 8 bases between them. The CDR3 totals 11 residues.